Presented here are 8 T cell receptor beta chains from one specimen sequenced in a study of post-analysis software for immune sequencing data. These TCRs' antigens remain unknown. TCR beta cDNA libraries included unique molecular identifiers. TCRdb used MiXCR to reprocess the PCR reads, holding one entry per CDR3 protein. The repertoire holds 350,000 to 450,000 distinct CDR3 sequences, with roughly 38% as singletons. Study results and limitations: Comparison of patients with controls showed a handful of TRBV segments more frequent in patients, TRBV5-6, TRBV5-1 and TRBV20-1 among them.

The sequenced sample consisted of blood. The receptors shown here come from a girl aged 2-9 years with multiple sclerosis.

The chain employs TRBV6-5 and TRBJ1-1; weak D call: TRBD1 (5 bases). This CDR3 has 15 residues. The germline V gene has CDR1 MNHEY and CDR2 SVGAGI. V dropped 1 base and J dropped 1 base, with 10 bases sitting between them. This CDR3 reads CASSYFGTPNTEAFF. CDR3 bases: TGTGCCAGCAGTTACTTCGGGACGCCGAACACTGAAGCTTTCTTT.

This clonotype was detected only a few times. This chain connects TRBV28 to TRBJ2-4, with D perhaps matching TRBD2 (6 bases). The germline CDR1 and CDR2 sequences are MDHEN and SYDVKM. CDR3 length: 15 amino acids. Trimming took 2 bases from V and 15 from J, leaving 23 bases between them. CDR3 nucleotides: TGTGCCAGCAGTTTAGTACTAGCTAGTTTGGCAAGTCGGTACTTC. This encodes CASSLVLASLASRYF.

Only a few counts were recorded for this clonotype. The J gene is TRBJ2-7, the V gene TRBV5-1; TRBD1 agrees at 9 bases. Looked up from germline, CDR1 is SGHRS and CDR2 is YFSETQ. This CDR3 is built from 16 residues. After removal of 4 bases from V and 3 bases from J, the junction contained 11 bases not matched to a gene. The CDR3 is CASSTTGGPRVYEQYF. The CDR3 DNA sequence: TGCGCCAGCAGCACAACAGGGGGCCCCAGGGTCTACGAGCAGTACTTC.

This clonotype was counted between two and nine times. The DNA of the CDR3 is TGCAGCGTCCGCCCCGGGACAGGCATAAACTATGGCTACACCTTC. It is translated as CSVRPGTGINYGYTF. The chain couples TRBV29-1 to TRBJ1-2, with 8 bases that match TRBD1. The ends lost 6 bases at V and 2 bases at J; junction bases unmatched: 11. This CDR3 is built from 15 residues. CDR1 is SQVTM and CDR2 is ANQGSEA in the germline V gene.

The chain joins TRBV15 to TRBJ2-1; 8 bases are shared with TRBD2. Germline CDR1 and CDR2: LNHNV and YYDKDF (reference sequence). CDR3 size: 14 residues. The ends lost 0 bases at V and 8 bases at J; junction bases unmatched: 3. This chain's CDR3 is CATSRDGTRDEQFF. CDR3 nucleotides: TGTGCCACCAGCAGAGACGGGACTAGGGATGAGCAGTTCTTC.

The chain employs TRBV12-3 or TRBV12-4 and TRBJ2-3; 7 nucleotides agree with TRBD2. J gave up 11 bases and V 4 bases, and 6 bases lay outside the gene matches. The CDR3 sequence is 12 residues long. The CDR3 sequence: CASSSWGEGQYF. The CDR3 nucleotides read TGTGCCAGCAGTTCGTGGGGGGAGGGGCAGTATTTT.

V usage is TRBV10-3 and J usage is TRBJ1-1, with 8 bases matching TRBD1. Per germline, CDR1 ENHRY and CDR2 SYGVKD. J gave up 2 bases and V 8 bases, and 7 bases lay outside the gene matches. The CDR3 loop spans 14 amino acids. The CDR3 reads CAIEQGGYNTEAFF. CDR3 nucleotides: TGTGCCATCGAACAGGGGGGATACAACACTGAAGCTTTCTTT.

The chain carries TRBV29-1 and TRBJ1-2; tentative D call: TRBD1 (6 bases). Trimming stripped 1 base from V and 4 bases from J, with 7 bases between. Germline V gene lookup returns CDR1 SQVTM and CDR2 ANQGSEA. This CDR3 comprises 12 residues. The chain's CDR3 is CSVEGQVYGYTF. The CDR3 DNA reads TGCAGCGTTGAAGGACAGGTCTATGGCTACACCTTC.